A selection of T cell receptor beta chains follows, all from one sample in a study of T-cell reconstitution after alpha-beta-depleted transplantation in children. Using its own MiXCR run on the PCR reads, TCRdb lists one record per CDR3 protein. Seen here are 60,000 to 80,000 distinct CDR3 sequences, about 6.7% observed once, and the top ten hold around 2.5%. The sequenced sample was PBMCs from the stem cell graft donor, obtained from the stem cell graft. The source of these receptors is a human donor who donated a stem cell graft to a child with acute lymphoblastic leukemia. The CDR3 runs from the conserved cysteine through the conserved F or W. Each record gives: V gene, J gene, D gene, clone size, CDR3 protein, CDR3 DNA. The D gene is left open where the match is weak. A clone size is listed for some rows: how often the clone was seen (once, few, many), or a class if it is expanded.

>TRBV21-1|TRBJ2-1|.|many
CASSGGTSGEQFF
TGTGCCAGCAGCGGGGGGACTAGCGGGGAGCAGTTCTTC
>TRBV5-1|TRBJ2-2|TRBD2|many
CASSLGHGGGSTGELFF
TGCGCCAGCAGCTTGGGCCACGGTGGCGGGAGCACCGGGGAGCTGTTTTTT
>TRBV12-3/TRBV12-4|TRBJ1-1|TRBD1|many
CASTPFGTDNTEAFF
TGTGCCAGCACCCCCTTCGGGACAGATAACACTGAAGCTTTCTTT
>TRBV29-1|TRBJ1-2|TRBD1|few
CSVETPGQGISGYTF
TGCAGCGTTGAAACCCCGGGACAGGGGATCTCTGGCTACACCTTC
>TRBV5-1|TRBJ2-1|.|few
CASSLRAGPNNEQFF
TGCGCCAGCAGCTTGAGGGCAGGCCCTAACAATGAGCAGTTCTTC
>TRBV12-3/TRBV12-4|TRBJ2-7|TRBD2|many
CASSLVGSGRADQYF
TGTGCCAGCAGTTTAGTAGGTAGCGGGAGGGCCGATCAGTACTTC
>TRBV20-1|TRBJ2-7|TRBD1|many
CSARDRGKGYEQYF
TGCAGTGCTAGAGACAGGGGGAAAGGCTACGAGCAGTACTTC
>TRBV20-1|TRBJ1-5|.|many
CSARSGGGNQPQHF
TGCAGTGCTAGAAGTGGGGGCGGCAATCAGCCCCAGCATTTT
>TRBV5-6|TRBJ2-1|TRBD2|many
CASSQRTSGYVSYNEQFF
TGTGCCAGCAGCCAGAGGACTAGCGGGTACGTCTCCTACAATGAGCAGTTCTTC
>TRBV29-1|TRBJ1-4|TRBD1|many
CSVEGTATNEKLFF
TGCAGCGTTGAGGGGACAGCAACTAATGAAAAACTGTTTTTT
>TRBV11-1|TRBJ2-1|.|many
CASSIAYTYNEQFF
TGTGCCAGCAGCATAGCGTATACCTACAATGAGCAGTTCTTC
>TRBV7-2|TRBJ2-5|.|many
CASSLHSQETQYF
TGTGCCAGCAGCTTACACAGTCAAGAGACCCAGTACTTC
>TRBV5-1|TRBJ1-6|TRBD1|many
CASSPSDRRGSPLHF
TGCGCCAGCAGCCCGTCGGACAGGCGGGGGTCACCCCTCCACTTT
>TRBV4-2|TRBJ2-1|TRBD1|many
CASSQASGTGDNEQFF
TGTGCCAGCAGCCAAGCGTCCGGGACAGGTGACAATGAGCAGTTCTTC
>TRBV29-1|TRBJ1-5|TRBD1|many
CSVVEQGTSNQPQHF
TGCAGCGTTGTCGAACAGGGGACTAGCAATCAGCCCCAGCATTTT
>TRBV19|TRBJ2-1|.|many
CASSMERAVEQFF
TGTGCCAGTAGTATGGAGCGGGCGGTTGAGCAGTTCTTC
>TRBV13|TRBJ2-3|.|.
CASSLGPPGYRADTQYF
TGTGCCAGCAGCTTAGGCCCGCCGGGGTACCGTGCAGATACGCAGTATTTT
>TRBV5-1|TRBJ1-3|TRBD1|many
CASSLGDSGGNTIYF
TGCGCCAGCAGCTTGGGGGACAGCGGAGGAAACACCATATATTTT
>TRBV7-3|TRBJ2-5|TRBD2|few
CASSLRGGEETQYF
TGTGCCAGCAGCTTAAGGGGGGGAGAAGAGACCCAGTACTTC
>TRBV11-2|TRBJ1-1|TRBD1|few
CASSLQHRGWDTEAFF
TGTGCCAGCAGCTTGCAACACAGGGGTTGGGACACTGAAGCTTTCTTT
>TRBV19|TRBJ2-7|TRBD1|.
CASSIGSGQGPNEQYF
TGTGCCAGTAGTATAGGCTCGGGACAGGGGCCCAACGAGCAGTACTTC
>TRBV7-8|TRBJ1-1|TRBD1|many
CASKTGGNTEAFF
TGTGCCAGCAAAACAGGGGGCAACACTGAAGCTTTCTTT
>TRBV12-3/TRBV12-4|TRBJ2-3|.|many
CASKGLRGNTQYF
TGTGCCAGCAAGGGACTCCGGGGGAATACGCAGTATTTT
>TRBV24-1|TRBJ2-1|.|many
CATSGGVERNEQFF
TGTGCCACCAGTGGCGGGGTCGAGCGCAATGAGCAGTTCTTC
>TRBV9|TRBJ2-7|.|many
CASSVGGTRIYEQYF
TGTGCCAGCAGCGTAGGCGGGACAAGGATCTACGAGCAGTACTTC
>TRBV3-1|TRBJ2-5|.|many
CASSQRGRSGIETQYF
TGTGCCAGCAGCCAACGGGGGCGGAGCGGGATTGAGACCCAGTACTTC
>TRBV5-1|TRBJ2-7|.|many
CASSRGPEQYF
TGCGCCAGCAGCCGGGGCCCCGAGCAGTACTTC
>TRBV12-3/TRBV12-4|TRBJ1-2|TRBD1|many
CAIATGDGGYTF
TGTGCCATCGCAACAGGGGATGGGGGCTACACCTTC
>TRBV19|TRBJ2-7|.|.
CASRNPGTTIYEQYF
TGTGCCAGTAGAAATCCCGGGACAACTATCTACGAGCAGTACTTC
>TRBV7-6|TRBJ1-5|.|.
CATSKLKDQPQHF
TGTGCCACCAGCAAGTTAAAGGATCAGCCCCAGCATTTT
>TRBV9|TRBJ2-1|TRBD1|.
CSSSSGTGRTYNEQFF
TGTTCCAGCAGCTCAGGGACAGGAAGGACCTACAATGAGCAGTTCTTC
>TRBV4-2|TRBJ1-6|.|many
CASSQDQEGSALHF
TGTGCCAGCAGCCAAGATCAGGAGGGTTCGGCCCTCCACTTT
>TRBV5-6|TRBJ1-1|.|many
CAISLAGATEAFF
TGTGCCATCAGCTTGGCAGGAGCAACTGAAGCTTTCTTT
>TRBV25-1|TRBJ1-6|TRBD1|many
CATLGTGADYNSPLHF
TGTGCCACCCTCGGGACAGGGGCCGACTATAATTCACCCCTCCACTTT
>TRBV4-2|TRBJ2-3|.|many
CASSRPLGQGTDTQYF
TGTGCCAGCAGCCGACCACTGGGGCAGGGCACAGATACGCAGTATTTT
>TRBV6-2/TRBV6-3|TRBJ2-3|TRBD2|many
CASGTSGGADTQYF
TGTGCCAGCGGAACTAGCGGGGGAGCAGATACGCAGTATTTT
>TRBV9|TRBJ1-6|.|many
CASSVTGATNSPLHF
TGTGCCAGCAGCGTGACAGGTGCAACAAATTCACCCCTCCACTTT
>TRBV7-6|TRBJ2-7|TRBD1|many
CASSLGDSLYEQYF
TGTGCCAGCAGCTTGGGGGACAGCCTCTACGAGCAGTACTTC
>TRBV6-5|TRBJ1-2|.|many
CASSLNPGTHGYTF
TGTGCCAGCAGCCTGAACCCAGGGACCCATGGCTACACCTTC
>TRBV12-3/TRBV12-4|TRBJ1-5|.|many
CASSLEGNSNQPQHF
TGTGCCAGCAGTTTGGAAGGAAATAGCAATCAGCCCCAGCATTTT
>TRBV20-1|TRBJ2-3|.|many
CSARGQTTDTDTQYF
TGCAGTGCTAGAGGGCAAACCACGGACACAGATACGCAGTATTTT
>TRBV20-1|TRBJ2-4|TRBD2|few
CSARVAGAGGNIQYF
TGCAGTGCTAGGGTAGCGGGAGCGGGGGGTAACATTCAGTACTTC
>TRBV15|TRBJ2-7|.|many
CATSKGGSSYEQYF
TGTGCCACCAGCAAGGGGGGCTCGTCCTACGAGCAGTACTTC
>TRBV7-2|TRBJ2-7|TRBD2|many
CASRGGLEQYF
TGTGCCAGCCGCGGGGGGCTCGAGCAGTACTTC
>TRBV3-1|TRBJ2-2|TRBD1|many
CASSQESGTENTGELFF
TGTGCCAGCAGCCAAGAGTCCGGGACAGAGAACACCGGGGAGCTGTTTTTT
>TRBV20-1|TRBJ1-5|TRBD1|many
CSADRETGQPQHF
TGTAGTGCAGACAGGGAGACGGGTCAGCCCCAGCATTTT
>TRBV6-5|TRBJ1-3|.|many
CASSWRSSGNTIYF
TGTGCCAGCAGTTGGAGGTCCTCTGGAAACACCATATATTTT
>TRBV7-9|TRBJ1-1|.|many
CASSFSVLGATEAFF
TGTGCCAGCAGCTTCTCCGTGCTAGGTGCCACTGAAGCTTTCTTT
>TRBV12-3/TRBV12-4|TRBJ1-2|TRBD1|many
CASSSGTGVANFGYTF
TGTGCCAGCAGTTCCGGGACAGGGGTCGCCAATTTTGGCTACACCTTC